This T cell receptor beta chain was sequenced during a study of blood T cell repertoires in COVID-19. Looking at the study overall: Both acute and convalescent COVID-19 samples were obtained from the United States, Italy and Spain. PBMCs, B-cell-depleted T cells, or T cells provided the cDNA or gDNA that made up the material.

Original handling: Amplified reference gene primers provided the basis for estimating nucleated cell counts. The table came from immunoSEQ multiplex PCR; TCRdb's copy has only in-frame clones and leaves some out. V and J calls and clone size are copied from that table; D and trimming were computed from the DNA. The sample shows approximately 170,000 clones, 80% to 85% of them seen only once. This CDR3 is 15 amino acids long. Germline values: CDR1 KGHSH, CDR2 LQKENI. Losses at the gene ends were 0 bases for V and 6 bases for J; bases not matched to a gene: 6. The chain carries TRBV18 and TRBJ2-7; TRBD1 aligns across 9 bases. The sequenced sample was peripheral blood. The receptor was isolated from a man aged 70-80 years with active or convalescent COVID-19. CDR3 sequence reads: CASSPPGTGRSEQYF. The CDR3 region has the DNA TGTGCCAGCTCACCACCGGGGACAGGGAGGAGCGAGCAGTACTTC.